The 19 T cell receptor beta chains in this list originate from one sample, sequenced in a study of CD8 T cells in Susac syndrome. With random hexamers, roughly 0.45 to 1 ug RNA was reverse transcribed. TCRdb reprocessed the immunoSEQ multiplex PCR reads with MiXCR, giving one entry per CDR3 protein. The data show a few hundred thousand distinct CDR3 sequences, with about 95% seen just once and 0.095% held by the top ten. The sample was CD4+ T cells from PBMCs. The receptors come from a human donor with multiple sclerosis.

The chain couples TRBV15 to TRBJ2-7; D not certain. The germline V gene encodes CDR1 LNHNV and CDR2 YYDKDF (reference sequence). Deletions cut 2 bases from V and 1 base from J, with 12 bases between. This CDR3 contains 15 residues. The CDR3 DNA is TGTGCCACCAGCAGAATGACGACACTATCCTACGAGCAGTACTTC. It is translated as CATSRMTTLSYEQYF. The complete variable domain, with remaining parts taken from reference TRBV15 and TRBJ2-7, reads DAMVIQNPRYQVTQFGKPVTLSCSQTLNHNVMYWYQQKSSQAPKLLFHYYDKDFNNEADTPDNFQSRRPNTSFCFLDIRSPGLGDTAMYLCATSRMTTLSYEQYFGPGTRLTVT.

The rearrangement links TRBV12-3 or TRBV12-4 to TRBJ2-1; possible D gene TRBD1, 5 bases. Trimming removed 3 bases from V and 9 bases from J, with 9 bases in between. CDR3 length: 12 amino acids. CDR3: CASSLQGGEQFF. Written as DNA, the CDR3 is TGTGCCAGCAGTTTGCAGGGCGGTGAGCAGTTCTTC.

The V and J genes are TRBV20-1 and TRBJ1-1, with no clear D. V was clipped by 0 bases and J by 1 base, with 6 bases between them. Germline loops: CDR1 DFQATT, CDR2 SNEGSKA (reference sequence). This CDR3 contains 13 residues. The CDR3 spells CSARDRQNTEAFF. The CDR3 region has the DNA TGCAGTGCTAGAGATAGACAGAACACTGAAGCTTTCTTT.

The chain couples TRBV9 to TRBJ2-2; possible D gene TRBD2, 5 bases. CDR3 size: 17 residues. Germline loops: CDR1 SGDLS, CDR2 YYNGEE. The V end lost 3 bases, the J end lost 2 bases, and 17 bases lay between the germline ends. The CDR3 loop is CASSASQRRSNTGELFF. The CDR3 coding sequence is TGTGCCAGCAGCGCCAGCCAGCGGCGGAGTAACACCGGGGAGCTGTTTTTT.

This rearrangement joins TRBV27 to TRBJ1-2; D call uncertain. The CDR3 totals 11 residues. The germline V and J ends were trimmed by 8 bases and 11 bases, with 15 bases remaining between them. The germline CDR1 and CDR2 sequences are MNHEY and SMNVEV (reference sequence). The CDR3: CASRDRIGYTF. In DNA, the CDR3 is TGTGCCAGCCGTGACCGAATCGGATACACCTTC.

The chain uses TRBV15 and TRBJ2-7; 7 nucleotides match TRBD1. There are 14 residues in the CDR3. CDR1 is LNHNV, CDR2 YYDKDF, per germline (reference sequence). J gave up 3 bases and V 3 bases, and 5 bases lay outside the gene matches. CDR3 amino acids: CATSSRDRDYEQYF. The CDR3, as DNA: TGTGCCACCAGCAGTAGGGACAGAGACTACGAGCAGTACTTC.

This chain connects TRBV20-1 to TRBJ2-7, with D hard to call. V lost 5 bases and J 5 bases, leaving 7 bases between the germline ends. Germline CDR1 reads DFQATT; CDR2 reads SNEGSKA (reference sequence). The CDR3 has 10 amino acids. As DNA, the CDR3 is TGCAGTGCTGCCCGTCACGAGCAGTACTTC. It encodes CSAARHEQYF.

The chain carries TRBV27 and TRBJ2-3; D assignment may be TRBD1 or TRBD2 (5 bases each). Germline V gene sequence: CDR1 MNHEY, CDR2 SMNVEV (reference sequence). The CDR3 is 14 residues long. Trimming removed 5 bases from V and 12 bases from J, with 21 bases in between. CDR3 nucleotides: TGTGCCAGCAGTCTAGGAACGGGGCCTGCCCACCAGTATTTT. Its translation: CASSLGTGPAHQYF.

The chain joins TRBV20-1 to TRBJ2-1; a possible D gene is TRBD1 (5 bases). The germline V and J ends were trimmed by 0 bases and 11 bases, with 11 bases remaining between them. The CDR3 totals 12 residues. Germline V gives CDR1 DFQATT, CDR2 SNEGSKA (reference sequence). The CDR3 loop reads CSARESDRQQFF. The CDR3 region has the DNA TGCAGTGCTAGAGAATCAGACAGACAGCAGTTCTTC.

The chain uses TRBV12-3 or TRBV12-4 and TRBJ2-7, with 7 bases lining up with TRBD1. V was clipped by 1 base and J by 0 bases; unmatched bases: 3. CDR3 length: 15 amino acids. CDR3 sequence (DNA): TGTGCCAGCAGTTTAGAGACAGGGAACTCCTACGAGCAGTACTTC. Translating it yields CASSLETGNSYEQYF.

The gene calls are TRBV3-1 and TRBJ1-1; 9 bases agree with TRBD1. Germline V gene data show CDR1 as LGHDT and CDR2 as YNNKEL (reference sequence). V dropped 1 base and J dropped 8; count of bases not matched to a gene: 5. This CDR3 comprises 14 residues. For the CDR3, the DNA is TGTGCCAGCAGCCAAGTGGTCGGGACAGGGGAAGCTTTCTTT. Translated, it gives CASSQVVGTGEAFF.

V gene TRBV28 combines with J gene TRBJ2-5, with TRBD2 matching 7 bases. V was pared by 7 bases and J by 3 bases, with 5 bases of the junction left unmatched. The CDR3 is made up of 13 amino acids. The germline CDR1 and CDR2 sequences are MDHEN and SYDVKM. CDR3: CASNSGPKETQYF. DNA for the CDR3: TGTGCCAGCAATAGCGGGCCGAAAGAGACCCAGTACTTC. Full variable domain (outside the CDR3, taken from reference TRBV28 and TRBJ2-5): DVKVTQSSRYLVKRTGEKVFLECVQDMDHENMFWYRQDPGLGLRLIYFSYDVKMKEKGDIPEGYSVSREKKERFSLILESASTNQTSMYLCASNSGPKETQYFGPGTRLLVL.

CDR3 residues: CASSQVRPQSSYEQYF. The CDR3 DNA follows: TGTGCCAGCAGCCAAGTGCGCCCCCAGAGCTCCTACGAGCAGTACTTC. The chain links TRBV3-1 to TRBJ2-7; D uncertain. Germline V gene lookup returns CDR1 LGHDT and CDR2 YNNKEL (reference sequence). The germline V and J ends were trimmed by 1 base and 0 bases, with 13 bases remaining between them. The CDR3 covers 16 residues.

The DNA of the CDR3 is TGTGCCACCAGCAGAGAGAGTAGTGGAGGCTACGAGCAGTACTTC. Its translation: CATSRESSGGYEQYF. The chain joins TRBV15 to TRBJ2-7; D is perhaps TRBD2 (5 bases). V was shortened by 0 bases and J by 3 bases, with 12 bases between the two germline ends. The CDR3 length is 15 residues. Germline V gives CDR1 LNHNV, CDR2 YYDKDF (reference sequence). Variable domain in full (rest from reference TRBV15 and TRBJ2-7): DAMVIQNPRYQVTQFGKPVTLSCSQTLNHNVMYWYQQKSSQAPKLLFHYYDKDFNNEADTPDNFQSRRPNTSFCFLDIRSPGLGDTAMYLCATSRESSGGYEQYFGPGTRLTVT.

V gene TRBV29-1 combines with J gene TRBJ1-2, with 9 nucleotides matching TRBD1. CDR3 size: 13 residues. CDR1 is SQVTM, CDR2 ANQGSEA, per germline. Unmatched junction bases numbered 4, after V lost 2 bases and J lost 6 bases. In nucleotides, the CDR3 is TGCAGCGTTGAACGGGACAGGGTGAATGGCTACACCTTC. It translates to CSVERDRVNGYTF. Filled out from reference TRBV29-1 and TRBJ1-2, the complete variable domain reads SAVISQKPSRDICQRGTSLTIQCQVDSQVTMMFWYRQQPGQSLTLIATANQGSEATYESGFVIDKFPISRPNLTFSTLTVSNMSPEDSSIYLCSVERDRVNGYTFGSGTRLTVV.

This chain connects TRBV11-2 to TRBJ2-1; no firm D call. The CDR3 loop spans 13 amino acids. Germline V gives CDR1 SGHAT, CDR2 FQNNGV. The germline V and J ends were trimmed by 5 bases and 4 bases, with 9 bases remaining between them. The CDR3 DNA sequence: TGTGCCAGCAGCCTAGTCAGGTACAATGAGCAGTTCTTC. Protein: CASSLVRYNEQFF.

The chain couples TRBV24-1 to TRBJ2-2; 12 bases are a match to TRBD2. The CDR3 is 16 residues long. Germline V CDR1 and CDR2: KGHDR, SFDVKD. V shed 2 bases, J shed 7 bases, and the junction held 4 bases outside the gene matches. CDR3 DNA: TGTGCCACCAGTGATTCTAGCGGGAGGGCCGTCGGGGAGCTGTTTTTT. Its translation: CATSDSSGRAVGELFF.

The chain carries TRBV15 and TRBJ2-3; the D is unclear. V was clipped by 3 bases and J by 6 bases, with 7 bases between them. The CDR3 is 12 residues long. Germline V gene data show CDR1 as LNHNV and CDR2 as YYDKDF (reference sequence). In DNA, the CDR3 is TGTGCCACCAGCAGTAGACGGGATACGCAGTATTTT. Its protein product is CATSSRRDTQYF.

The chain employs TRBV5-1 and TRBJ2-5; the D gene could be TRBD1 or TRBD2 (5 bases each). Trimming removed 4 bases from V and 3 bases from J, with 22 bases in between. The germline V gene encodes CDR1 SGHRS and CDR2 YFSETQ. This CDR3 is built from 17 residues. The CDR3 reads CASSRSPSGRIEETQYF. For the CDR3, the DNA is TGCGCCAGCAGCCGTTCCCCTTCGGGACGTATTGAAGAGACCCAGTACTTC.